The present entry profiles one T cell receptor beta chain with its context. The data were obtained in a study of shared clonotypes between healthy human individuals. Losses at the gene ends were 4 bases for V and 4 bases for J; bases not matched to a gene: 3. Per the germline V gene, CDR1 is SQVTM and CDR2 is ANQGSEA. CDR3 length: 12 amino acids. Using immunoSEQ multiplex PCR, the repertoire was profiled, and TCRdb retains in-frame clones only, with some absent. The data hold 2.3 million or so clones, with roughly 93% observed a single time. The sample was naive CD4+ T cells from PBMCs. Indicated subset: CD45RA+ positively selected. This sequence joins TRBV29-1 and TRBJ2-5; TRBD2 agrees at 7 bases. The origin of this receptor is a man younger than 30 in good health. Some clones in this sample may be carry-over from other donors' samples. DNA of the CDR3: TGCAGCGTTGGGGAGGGGTCAGAGACCCAGTACTTC. Encoded protein: CSVGEGSETQYF. Full variable domain (missing parts from reference TRBV29-1 and TRBJ2-5): SAVISQKPSRDICQRGTSLTIQCQVDSQVTMMFWYRQQPGQSLTLIATANQGSEATYESGFVIDKFPISRPNLTFSTLTVSNMSPEDSSIYLCSVGEGSETQYFGPGTRLLVL.